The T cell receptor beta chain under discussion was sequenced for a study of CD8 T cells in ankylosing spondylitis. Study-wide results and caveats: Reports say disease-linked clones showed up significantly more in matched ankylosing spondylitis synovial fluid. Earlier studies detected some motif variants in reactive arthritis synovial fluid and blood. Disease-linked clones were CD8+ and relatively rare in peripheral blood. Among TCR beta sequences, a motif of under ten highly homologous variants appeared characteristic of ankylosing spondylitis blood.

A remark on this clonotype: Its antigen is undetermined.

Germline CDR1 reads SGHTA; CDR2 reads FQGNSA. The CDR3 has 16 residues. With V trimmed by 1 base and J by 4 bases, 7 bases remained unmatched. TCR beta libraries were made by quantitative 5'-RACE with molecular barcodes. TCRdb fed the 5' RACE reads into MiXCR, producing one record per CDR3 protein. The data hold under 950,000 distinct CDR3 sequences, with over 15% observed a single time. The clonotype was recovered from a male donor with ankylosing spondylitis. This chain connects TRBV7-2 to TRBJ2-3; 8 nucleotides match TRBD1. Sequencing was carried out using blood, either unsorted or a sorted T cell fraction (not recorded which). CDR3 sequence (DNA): TGTGCCAGCAGCTTAGGTCCGCTACAGGGGGCAGATACGCAGTATTTT. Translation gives CASSLGPLQGADTQYF.